This TCR beta chain was sequenced during a study of monozygotic twins with inflammatory bowel disease. Concerning this clonotype: Its target is unknown.

CDR1 MDHEN and CDR2 SYDVKM come from the germline V gene. CDR3 size: 14 residues. Study outcomes and limitations: The authors found no support for a single strong IBD-associated signal or clonotype.

Per-sample cDNA came from eight separate reactions. The UMIs contained a 6-nucleotide sample barcode. They were added by template switching during cDNA synthesis. TCRdb reprocessed the 5' RACE reads, with one entry per CDR3 protein and no DNA. The sample totals fewer than 550,000 distinct CDR3 sequences. J is TRBJ1-1 and V is TRBV28; checking the TCRdb D call of TRBD1 is not possible without DNA. Sequencing was done on a sample of blood. This receptor was taken from a human donor with ulcerative colitis or Crohn's disease, or a healthy co-twin of an affected twin (not recorded which). The CDR3 protein is CASSFAGRGPEAFF.